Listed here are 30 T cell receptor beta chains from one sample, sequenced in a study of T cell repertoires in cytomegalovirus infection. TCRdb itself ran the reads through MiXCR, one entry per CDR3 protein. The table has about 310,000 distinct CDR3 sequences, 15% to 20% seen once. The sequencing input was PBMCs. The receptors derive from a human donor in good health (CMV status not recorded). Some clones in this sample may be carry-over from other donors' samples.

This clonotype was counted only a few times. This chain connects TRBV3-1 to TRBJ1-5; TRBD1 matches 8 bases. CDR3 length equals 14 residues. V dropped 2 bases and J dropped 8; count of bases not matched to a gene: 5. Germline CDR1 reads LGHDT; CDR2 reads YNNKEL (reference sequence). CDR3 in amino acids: CASSQNRGIEPQHF. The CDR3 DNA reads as TGTGCCAGCAGCCAAAACAGGGGGATAGAGCCCCAGCATTTT.

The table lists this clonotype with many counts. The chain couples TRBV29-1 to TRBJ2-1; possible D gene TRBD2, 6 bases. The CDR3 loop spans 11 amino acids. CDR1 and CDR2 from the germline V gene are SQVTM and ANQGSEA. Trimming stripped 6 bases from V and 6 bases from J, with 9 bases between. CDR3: CSVTSTNEQFF. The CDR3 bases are TGCAGCGTGACTAGTACCAATGAGCAGTTCTTC.

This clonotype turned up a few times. The CDR3 nucleotides read TGTGCCAGCAGTAACAGGGGGAGCACAGATACGCAGTATTTT. The encoded protein is CASSNRGSTDTQYF. The chain combines TRBV2 with TRBJ2-3; 8 bases are a match to TRBD1. The CDR3 sequence is 14 residues long. J was trimmed by 0 bases and V by 5 bases; bases with no gene match: 1. Germline V gene lookup returns CDR1 SNHLY and CDR2 FYNNEI.

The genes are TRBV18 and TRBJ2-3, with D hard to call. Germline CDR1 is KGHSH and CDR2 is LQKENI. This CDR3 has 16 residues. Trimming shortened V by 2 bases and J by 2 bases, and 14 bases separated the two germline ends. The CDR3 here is CASSPRTLRDTDTQYF. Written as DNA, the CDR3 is TGTGCCAGCTCACCAAGGACCCTTAGGGACACAGATACGCAGTATTTT. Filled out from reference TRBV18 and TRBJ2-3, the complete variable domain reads NAGVMQNPRHLVRRRGQEARLRCSPMKGHSHVYWYRQLPEEGLKFMVYLQKENIIDESGMPKERFSAEFPKEGPSILRIQQVVRGDSAAYFCASSPRTLRDTDTQYFGPGTRLTVL.

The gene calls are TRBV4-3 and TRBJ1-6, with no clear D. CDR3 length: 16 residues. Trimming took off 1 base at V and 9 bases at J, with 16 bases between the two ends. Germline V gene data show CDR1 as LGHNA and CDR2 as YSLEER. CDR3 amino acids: CASSQGARVKRSPLHF. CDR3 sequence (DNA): TGCGCCAGCAGCCAAGGGGCCCGGGTAAAGCGTTCACCCCTCCACTTT.

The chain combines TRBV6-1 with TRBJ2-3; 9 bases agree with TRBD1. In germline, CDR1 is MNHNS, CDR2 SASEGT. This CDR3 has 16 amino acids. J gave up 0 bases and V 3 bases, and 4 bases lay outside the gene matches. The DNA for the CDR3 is TGTGCCAGCAGTGAGGGGACAGGGTCCAGCACAGATACGCAGTATTTT. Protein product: CASSEGTGSSTDTQYF.

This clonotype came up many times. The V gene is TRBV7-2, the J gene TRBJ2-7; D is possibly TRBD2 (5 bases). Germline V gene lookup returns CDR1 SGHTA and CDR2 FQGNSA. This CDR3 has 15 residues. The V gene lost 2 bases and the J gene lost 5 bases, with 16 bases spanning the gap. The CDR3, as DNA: TGTGCCAGCAGCTTATATCGGGGTCCTCGCGACGAGCAGTACTTC. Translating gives CASSLYRGPRDEQYF.

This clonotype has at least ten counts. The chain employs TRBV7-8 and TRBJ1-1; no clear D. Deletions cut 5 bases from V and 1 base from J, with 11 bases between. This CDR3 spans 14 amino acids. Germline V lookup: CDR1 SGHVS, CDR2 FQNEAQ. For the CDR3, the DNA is TGTGCCAGCAGCCCGTGGAGTGGGAACACTGAAGCTTTCTTT. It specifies CASSPWSGNTEAFF.

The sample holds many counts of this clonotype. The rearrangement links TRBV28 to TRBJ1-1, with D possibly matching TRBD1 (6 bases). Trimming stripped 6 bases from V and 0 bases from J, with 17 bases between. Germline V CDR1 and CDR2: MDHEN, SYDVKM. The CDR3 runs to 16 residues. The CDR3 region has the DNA TGTGCCAGCAGCCCGCACAGGGTCCCTATGAACACTGAAGCTTTCTTT. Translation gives CASSPHRVPMNTEAFF.

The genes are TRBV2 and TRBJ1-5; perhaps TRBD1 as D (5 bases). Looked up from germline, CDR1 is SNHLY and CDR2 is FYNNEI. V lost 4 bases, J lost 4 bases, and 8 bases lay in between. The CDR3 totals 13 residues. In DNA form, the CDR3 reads TGTGCCAGCAGTGGGGACGGTAATCAGCCCCAGCATTTT. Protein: CASSGDGNQPQHF.

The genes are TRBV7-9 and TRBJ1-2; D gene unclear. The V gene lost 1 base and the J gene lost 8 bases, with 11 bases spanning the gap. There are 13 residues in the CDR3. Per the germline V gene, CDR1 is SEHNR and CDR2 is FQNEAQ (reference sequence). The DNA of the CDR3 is TGTGCCAGCAGCTTAGAAGTCCACGGGGGCTACACCTTC. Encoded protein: CASSLEVHGGYTF.

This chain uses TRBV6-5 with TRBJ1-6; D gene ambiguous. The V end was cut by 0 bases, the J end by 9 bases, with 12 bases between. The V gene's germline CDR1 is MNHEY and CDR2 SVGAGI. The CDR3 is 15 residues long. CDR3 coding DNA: TGTGCCAGCAGTTACTCGTCGGAAGTTTTTTCACCCCTCCACTTT. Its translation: CASSYSSEVFSPLHF.

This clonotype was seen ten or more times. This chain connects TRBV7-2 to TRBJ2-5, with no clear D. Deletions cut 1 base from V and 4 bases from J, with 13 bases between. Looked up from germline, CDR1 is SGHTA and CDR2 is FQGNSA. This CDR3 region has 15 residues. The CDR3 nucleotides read TGTGCCAGCAGCTTAGGGGCGTTGTTGGCAGAGACCCAGTACTTC. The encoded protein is CASSLGALLAETQYF.

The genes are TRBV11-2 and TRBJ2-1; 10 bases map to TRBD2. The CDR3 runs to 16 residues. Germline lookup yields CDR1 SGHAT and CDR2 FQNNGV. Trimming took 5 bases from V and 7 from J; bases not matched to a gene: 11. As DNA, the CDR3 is TGTGCCAGCAGCCCCAACCTAGCGGGGGCCCTAAATGAGCAGTTCTTC. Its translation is CASSPNLAGALNEQFF.

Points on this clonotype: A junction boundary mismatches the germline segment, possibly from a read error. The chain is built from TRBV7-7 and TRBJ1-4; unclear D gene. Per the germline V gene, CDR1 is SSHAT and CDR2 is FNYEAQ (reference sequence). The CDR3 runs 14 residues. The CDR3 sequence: CASSRAGAGEKLFF. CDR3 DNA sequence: TGTGCTAGCAGCCGGGCAGGAGCCGGTGAAAAACTGTTTTTT.

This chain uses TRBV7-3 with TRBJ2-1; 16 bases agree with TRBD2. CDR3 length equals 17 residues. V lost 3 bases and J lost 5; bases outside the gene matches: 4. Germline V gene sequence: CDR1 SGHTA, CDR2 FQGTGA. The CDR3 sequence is CASSFGTSGGAHNEQFF. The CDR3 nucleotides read TGTGCCAGCAGCTTCGGGACTAGCGGGGGGGCCCACAATGAGCAGTTCTTC.

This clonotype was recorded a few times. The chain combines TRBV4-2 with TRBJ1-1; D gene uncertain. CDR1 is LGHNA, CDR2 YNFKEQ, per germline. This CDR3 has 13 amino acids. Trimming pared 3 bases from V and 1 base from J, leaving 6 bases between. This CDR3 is CASSQGWNTEAFF. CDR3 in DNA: TGTGCCAGCAGCCAGGGATGGAACACTGAAGCTTTCTTT.

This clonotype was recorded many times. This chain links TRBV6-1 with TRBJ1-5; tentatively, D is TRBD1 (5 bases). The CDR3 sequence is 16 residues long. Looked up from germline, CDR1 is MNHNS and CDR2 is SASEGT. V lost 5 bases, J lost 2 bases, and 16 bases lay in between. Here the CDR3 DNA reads TGTGCCAGCAGTCTGGGTGGGGGAGGCGGCAATCAGCCCCAGCATTTT. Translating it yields CASSLGGGGGNQPQHF.

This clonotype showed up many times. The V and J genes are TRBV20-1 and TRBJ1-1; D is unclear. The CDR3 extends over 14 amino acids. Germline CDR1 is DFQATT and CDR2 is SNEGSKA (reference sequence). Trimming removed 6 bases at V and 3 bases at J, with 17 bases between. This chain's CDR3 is CSAKVPGYDTEAFF. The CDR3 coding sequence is TGCAGTGCGAAGGTTCCGGGGTACGACACTGAAGCTTTCTTT.

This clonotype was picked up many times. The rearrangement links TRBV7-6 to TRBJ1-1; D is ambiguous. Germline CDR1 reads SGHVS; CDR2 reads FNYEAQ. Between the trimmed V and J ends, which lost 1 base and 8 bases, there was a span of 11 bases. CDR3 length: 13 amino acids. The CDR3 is CASSLERVGEAFF. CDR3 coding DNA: TGTGCCAGCAGCTTAGAACGGGTCGGAGAAGCTTTCTTT.

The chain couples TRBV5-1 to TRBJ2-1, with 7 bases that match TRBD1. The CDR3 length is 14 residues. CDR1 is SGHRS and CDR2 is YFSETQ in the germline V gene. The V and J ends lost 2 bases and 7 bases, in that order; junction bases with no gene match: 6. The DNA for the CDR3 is TGCGCCAGCAGCTTCGGGACAGTCGGAAATGAGCAGTTCTTC. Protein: CASSFGTVGNEQFF. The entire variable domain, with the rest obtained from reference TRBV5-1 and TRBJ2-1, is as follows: KAGVTQTPRYLIKTRGQQVTLSCSPISGHRSVSWYQQTPGQGLQFLFEYFSETQRNKGNFPGRFSGRQFSNSRSEMNVSTLELGDSALYLCASSFGTVGNEQFFGPGTRLTVL.

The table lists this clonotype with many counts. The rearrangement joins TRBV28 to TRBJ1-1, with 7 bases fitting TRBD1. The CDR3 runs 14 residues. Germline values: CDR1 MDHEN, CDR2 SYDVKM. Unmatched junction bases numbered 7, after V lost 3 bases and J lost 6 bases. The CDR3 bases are TGTGCCAGCAGTTTGTACAGGGGTAGGGCTGAAGCTTTCTTT. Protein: CASSLYRGRAEAFF.

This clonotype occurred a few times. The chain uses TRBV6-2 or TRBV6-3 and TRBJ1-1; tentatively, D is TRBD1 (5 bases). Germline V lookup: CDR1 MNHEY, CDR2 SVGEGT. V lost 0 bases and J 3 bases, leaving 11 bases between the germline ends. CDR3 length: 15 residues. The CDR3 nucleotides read TGTGCCAGCAGTTACTCGACCTTAGGGGACACTGAAGCTTTCTTT. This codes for CASSYSTLGDTEAFF.

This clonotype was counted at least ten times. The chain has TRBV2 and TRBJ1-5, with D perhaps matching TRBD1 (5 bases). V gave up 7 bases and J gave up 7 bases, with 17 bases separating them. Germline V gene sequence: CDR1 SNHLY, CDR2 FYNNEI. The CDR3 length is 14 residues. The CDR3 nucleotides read TGTGCCAGCACCCGGGACGTGGGTGGGCAGCCCCAGCATTTT. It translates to CASTRDVGGQPQHF.

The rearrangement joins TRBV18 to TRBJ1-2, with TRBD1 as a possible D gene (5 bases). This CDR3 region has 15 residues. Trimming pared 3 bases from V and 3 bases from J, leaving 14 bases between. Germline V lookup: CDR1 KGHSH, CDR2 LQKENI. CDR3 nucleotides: TGTGCCAGCTCACCCGGGCAGGGTTTGGACTATGGCTACACCTTC. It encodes CASSPGQGLDYGYTF.

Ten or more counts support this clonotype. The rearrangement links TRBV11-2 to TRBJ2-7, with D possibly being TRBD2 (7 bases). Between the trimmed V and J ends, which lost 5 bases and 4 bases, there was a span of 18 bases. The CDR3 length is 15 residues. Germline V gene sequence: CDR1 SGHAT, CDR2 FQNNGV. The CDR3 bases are TGTGCCAGCAGCACACAGGGTTCAGCGGGGTACGAGCAGTACTTC. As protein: CASSTQGSAGYEQYF.

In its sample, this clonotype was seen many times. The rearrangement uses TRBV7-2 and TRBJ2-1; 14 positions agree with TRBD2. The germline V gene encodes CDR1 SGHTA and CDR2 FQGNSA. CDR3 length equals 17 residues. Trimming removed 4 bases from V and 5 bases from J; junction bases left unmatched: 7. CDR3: CASSSARTSGGNNEQFF. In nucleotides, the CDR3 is TGTGCCAGCAGCTCCGCCAGGACTAGCGGGGGGAACAATGAGCAGTTCTTC.

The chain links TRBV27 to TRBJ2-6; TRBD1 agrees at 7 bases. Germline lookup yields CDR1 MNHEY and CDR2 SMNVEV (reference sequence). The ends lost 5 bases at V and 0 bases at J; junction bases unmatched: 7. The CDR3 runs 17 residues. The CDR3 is CASSHRGLNSGANVLTF. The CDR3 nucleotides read TGTGCCAGCAGTCACAGGGGCCTAAACTCTGGGGCCAACGTCCTGACTTTC.

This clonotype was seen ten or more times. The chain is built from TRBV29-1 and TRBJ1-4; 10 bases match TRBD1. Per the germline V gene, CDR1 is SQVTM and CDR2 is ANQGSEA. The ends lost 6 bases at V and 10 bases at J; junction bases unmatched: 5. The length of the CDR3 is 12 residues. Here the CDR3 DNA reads TGCAGCGTCAGGACAGGGGGTGGAAAACTGTTTTTT. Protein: CSVRTGGGKLFF.

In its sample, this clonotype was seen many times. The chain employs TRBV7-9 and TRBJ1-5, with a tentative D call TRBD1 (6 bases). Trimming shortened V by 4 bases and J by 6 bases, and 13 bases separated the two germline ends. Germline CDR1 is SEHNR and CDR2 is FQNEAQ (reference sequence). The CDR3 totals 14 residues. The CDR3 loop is CASSSTGSTQPQHF. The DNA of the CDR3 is TGTGCCAGCAGCTCTACAGGGTCCACTCAGCCCCAGCATTTT.